This T cell receptor beta chain is from a study of T cells in Graves' hyperthyroidism and ophthalmopathy. This clonotype has a handful of counts. This may be a read error: a much more frequent sequence differs by one nucleotide. Regions amplified from RNA transcripts were the TCR beta CDR3 regions. When the TCR CDR3 underwent first-round RT-PCR, the HTBI primer set was used. MiXCR was run by TCRdb on the multiplex PCR reads, yielding one entry per CDR3 protein. The repertoire holds 550,000 to 700,000 distinct CDR3 sequences, about 15% seen once, with about 3.9% in the top ten. Patients were excluded because of uncontrolled infection, other autoimmune disease, pregnancy or lactation. CDR3 length equals 17 residues. Germline assignment: CDR1 MNHNS and CDR2 SASEGT.

This chain connects TRBV6-1 to TRBJ1-3; D possibly corresponds to TRBD1 (6 bases). This clonotype was obtained from a woman aged 40 to 50 with Graves' ophthalmopathy. Sequencing used blood. The DNA for the CDR3 is TGTGCCAGCAGTGAATTTCTTTGGGGGCTAACTGGAAGCACCATATATTTT. It yields the protein CASSEFLWGLTGSTIYF.